The 27 T cell receptor beta chains reported below all come from one sample, sequenced in a study of T cells in Graves' hyperthyroidism and ophthalmopathy. Researchers amplified the TCR beta CDR3 regions from RNA transcripts. HTBI primers were used for first-round RT-PCR of the TCR CDR3. TCRdb reprocessed the multiplex PCR reads via MiXCR and lists one record per CDR3 protein. The sample gives a few hundred thousand distinct CDR3 sequences, about 13% of which show up once; roughly 33% is in the top ten. The sequencing sample was made of blood. The receptors derive from a woman aged 40 to 50 with Graves' ophthalmopathy.

The rearrangement uses TRBV3-1 and TRBJ1-4, with a possible D match to TRBD1 (6 bases). Germline V lookup: CDR1 LGHDT, CDR2 YNNKEL (reference sequence). The CDR3 loop spans 15 amino acids. The V end lost 2 bases, the J end lost 1 base, and 8 bases lay between the germline ends. CDR3 bases: TGTGCCAGCAGCCAAAAGGGGGGAACTAATGAAAAACTGTTTTTT. The encoded protein is CASSQKGGTNEKLFF. Using reference TRBV3-1 and TRBJ1-4 for the parts outside the CDR3, the full variable domain is DTAVSQTPKYLVTQMGNDKSIKCEQNLGHDTMYWYKQDSKKFLKIMFSYNNKELIINETVPNRFSPKSPDKAHLNLHINSLELGDSAVYFCASSQKGGTNEKLFFGSGTQLSVL.

The chain is built from TRBV5-1 and TRBJ1-1; D is perhaps TRBD1 (5 bases). V dropped 6 bases and J dropped 6 bases, with 15 bases sitting between them. CDR3 length: 13 residues. Germline V lookup: CDR1 SGHRS, CDR2 YFSETQ. CDR3 in amino acids: CASNPGGGAEAFF. In DNA, the CDR3 is TGCGCCAGCAATCCTGGGGGAGGAGCTGAAGCTTTCTTT.

In this sample, this clonotype turned up many times. The rearrangement joins TRBV6-1 to TRBJ2-1; D might be TRBD2 (6 bases). The CDR3 is 17 amino acids. The ends were cut back, 5 bases at V and 5 bases at J, with 22 bases in the middle. Germline V gene data show CDR1 as MNHNS and CDR2 as SASEGT. CDR3 residues: CASSYKLGLQGNNEQFF. The CDR3 coding sequence is TGTGCCAGCAGTTACAAGTTGGGACTCCAAGGCAACAATGAGCAGTTCTTC.

This clonotype was found many times. The rearrangement joins TRBV2 to TRBJ1-2; D gene uncertain. Between the trimmed V and J ends, which lost 2 bases and 6 bases, there was a span of 16 bases. The germline V gene has CDR1 SNHLY and CDR2 FYNNEI. The CDR3 runs to 15 residues. The CDR3 spells CASSEFPRSQDGYTF. The CDR3 DNA reads as TGTGCCAGCAGTGAATTTCCCCGATCTCAGGATGGCTACACCTTC.

Comment on this clonotype: With a much larger clone just one base away, this may be a read error. The chain carries TRBV29-1 and TRBJ2-5, with D maybe TRBD1 (6 bases). Germline CDR1 and CDR2: SQVTM and ANQGSEA. The CDR3 has 15 residues. V lost 4 bases, J lost 0 bases, and 15 bases lay in between. CDR3 in amino acids: CSVAEDRKNQETQYF. CDR3 in DNA: TGCAGCGTTGCGGAGGACAGAAAAAACCAAGAGACCCAGTACTTC.

The chain links TRBV20-1 to TRBJ1-2; 10 positions match TRBD1. The CDR3 runs 14 residues. The V and J ends lost 4 bases and 0 bases, in that order; junction bases with no gene match: 2. CDR1 is DFQATT and CDR2 is SNEGSKA in the germline V gene (reference sequence). CDR3 bases: TGCAGTGCTATTGGGACAGGGGCTAACTATGGCTACACCTTC. This gives the protein CSAIGTGANYGYTF.

This clonotype was picked up many times. The chain has TRBV28 and TRBJ2-1, with 10 bases matching TRBD2. V was pared by 0 bases and J by 6 bases, with 8 bases of the junction left unmatched. The germline V gene has CDR1 MDHEN and CDR2 SYDVKM. The CDR3 totals 17 residues. Here the CDR3 DNA reads TGTGCCAGCAGTTTATGGGCTAGCGGGGGCCGCCCCAATGAGCAGTTCTTC. Translation: CASSLWASGGRPNEQFF.

The chain joins TRBV9 to TRBJ2-1; 7 nucleotides agree with TRBD2. This CDR3 has 15 residues. The V segment lost 4 bases and the J segment 3 bases; nucleotides outside the gene matches: 7. Germline CDR1 is SGDLS and CDR2 is YYNGEE. The CDR3 nucleotides are TGTGCCAGCAGCCGGTTGGGGAGGGACTACAATGAGCAGTTCTTC. Its translation is CASSRLGRDYNEQFF.

The gene calls are TRBV3-1 and TRBJ2-5; the D call may be TRBD1 or TRBD2 (5 bases each). There are 16 residues in the CDR3. Germline CDR1 and CDR2: LGHDT and YNNKEL (reference sequence). V lost 4 bases to trimming and J lost 4 bases, with 19 bases between them. The DNA of the CDR3 is TGTGCCAGCAGCCCTACCTCCGGGACCCTGGGAGAGACCCAGTACTTC. Its translation: CASSPTSGTLGETQYF.

In its sample, this clonotype was seen many times. The chain combines TRBV20-1 with TRBJ1-1; D ambiguous. CDR3 length: 12 residues. The germline gives CDR1 DFQATT, CDR2 SNEGSKA (reference sequence). CDR3 coding DNA: TGCAGCACCTTCCCACGGGACACTGAAGCTTTCTTT. Translating it yields CSTFPRDTEAFF.

This clonotype was seen many times. The gene calls are TRBV27 and TRBJ2-1, with TRBD2 matching 10 bases. The germline gives CDR1 MNHEY, CDR2 SMNVEV (reference sequence). This CDR3 is 15 amino acids long. The V segment lost 3 bases and the J segment 2 bases; nucleotides outside the gene matches: 1. The chain's CDR3 is CASSFTSGTYNEQFF. As DNA, the CDR3 is TGTGCCAGCAGTTTTACTAGCGGGACCTACAATGAGCAGTTCTTC.

This clonotype has a count of ten or more. This chain uses TRBV28 with TRBJ1-5, with D maybe TRBD1 (6 bases). The V end lost 4 bases, the J end lost 6 bases, and 19 bases lay between the germline ends. CDR3 length equals 16 residues. Germline V gene sequence: CDR1 MDHEN, CDR2 SYDVKM. The CDR3 region is CASSSRGGGAGQPQHF. In DNA form, the CDR3 reads TGTGCCAGCAGTTCCCGAGGGGGGGGCGCAGGTCAGCCCCAGCATTTT.

This clonotype was detected many times. The chain recombines TRBV2 with TRBJ2-1; D is unresolved. Germline loops: CDR1 SNHLY, CDR2 FYNNEI. The CDR3 runs 15 residues. Trimming left V 4 bases short and J 0 bases short, with 10 bases between. The CDR3 coding sequence is TGTGCCAGCAGTGTGTTTCAGGACTCCTACAATGAGCAGTTCTTC. This codes for CASSVFQDSYNEQFF.

V and J are TRBV5-1 and TRBJ2-7; 7 bases agree with TRBD1. The CDR3 consists of 15 residues. Germline V CDR1 and CDR2: SGHRS, YFSETQ. Trimming removed 2 bases from V and 0 bases from J; junction bases left unmatched: 5. In DNA form, the CDR3 reads TGCGCCAGCAGCTTACCGGACAGGTCCTCCTACGAGCAGTACTTC. It codes for CASSLPDRSSYEQYF.

This clonotype was seen at least ten times. The genes are TRBV12-3 or TRBV12-4 and TRBJ1-2; D is undetermined. Trimming took off 7 bases at V and 0 bases at J, with 9 bases between the two ends. The CDR3 extends over 13 amino acids. Written as DNA, the CDR3 is TGTGCCAGCACTAAACATTCTAACTATGGCTACACCTTC. It yields the protein CASTKHSNYGYTF.

The V gene is TRBV20-1, the J gene TRBJ2-7; 14 bases fit TRBD2. CDR3 length: 18 amino acids. Trimming cost V 5 bases and J 2 bases; bases outside gene matches: 14. In germline, CDR1 is DFQATT, CDR2 SNEGSKA (reference sequence). CDR3 sequence: CSASPPGLAGVYPYEQYF. The CDR3 DNA is TGCAGTGCTTCCCCTCCGGGACTAGCGGGAGTCTACCCCTACGAGCAGTACTTC.

This clonotype was seen at least ten times. The chain joins TRBV11-2 to TRBJ2-3; D call uncertain. Germline CDR1 is SGHAT and CDR2 is FQNNGV. This CDR3 is built from 12 residues. V was trimmed by 2 bases and J by 3 bases, leaving 3 bases between them. The CDR3 protein is CASSLWTDTQYF. CDR3 coding DNA: TGTGCCAGCAGCTTATGGACAGATACGCAGTATTTT.

The V and J genes are TRBV6-1 and TRBJ1-3; TRBD1 might be the D (6 bases). This CDR3 contains 17 residues. Trimming shortened V by 2 bases and J by 2 bases, and 16 bases separated the two germline ends. Germline assignment: CDR1 MNHNS and CDR2 SASEGT. The CDR3, as DNA: TGTGCCAGCAGTGAAAAGGGTGGGGGGGGGCCTGGAAACACCATATATTTT. Its translation: CASSEKGGGGPGNTIYF.

This clonotype was seen ten or more times. The J gene is TRBJ2-7, the V gene TRBV28, with D tentatively TRBD2 (6 bases). Deletions cut 6 bases from V and 6 bases from J, with 21 bases between. Germline V gene data show CDR1 as MDHEN and CDR2 as SYDVKM. The CDR3 contains 15 residues. The CDR3 DNA sequence: TGTGCCAGCAGCCCAACCACGCATAGCGGAGGCGAGCAGTACTTC. Translated: CASSPTTHSGGEQYF.

The sample holds many counts of this clonotype. This chain joins TRBV20-1 and TRBJ2-1; 7 bases are shared with TRBD2. The germline CDR1 and CDR2 sequences are DFQATT and SNEGSKA (reference sequence). The V and J ends lost 0 bases and 4 bases, in that order; junction bases with no gene match: 6. This CDR3 comprises 15 residues. The CDR3 DNA sequence: TGCAGTGCTAGAGATTGGCTAGCGGTATACAATGAGCAGTTCTTC. This encodes CSARDWLAVYNEQFF.

In its sample, this clonotype was seen a few times. The chain recombines TRBV18 with TRBJ1-2, with 7 bases identical to TRBD1. V shed 3 bases and J 8 bases; nucleotides not matched to a gene: 6. The CDR3 length is 13 residues. The germline CDR1 and CDR2 sequences are KGHSH and LQKENI. CDR3 residues: CASSPQGDHGYTF. CDR3 bases: TGTGCCAGCTCACCCCAGGGGGACCACGGCTACACCTTC.

This clonotype occurred many times. The chain has TRBV9 and TRBJ1-1; no definite D call. Trimming took 4 bases from V and 1 from J, leaving 11 bases between them. The CDR3 consists of 14 residues. Germline CDR1 reads SGDLS; CDR2 reads YYNGEE. The CDR3 spells CASSPGGENTEAFF. Here the CDR3 DNA reads TGTGCCAGCAGCCCAGGCGGGGAGAACACTGAAGCTTTCTTT.

The chain recombines TRBV27 with TRBJ2-1; 9 nucleotides align to TRBD1. Germline V lookup: CDR1 MNHEY, CDR2 SMNVEV (reference sequence). Germline trimming cut 5 bases from V and 7 bases from J; bases unmatched to any gene: 6. The CDR3 contains 14 residues. CDR3 bases: TGTGCCAGCAGTGCAGGACAGGGGATTAATGAGCAGTTCTTC. Encoded protein: CASSAGQGINEQFF.

The chain is built from TRBV6-5 and TRBJ2-1; 8 bases fit TRBD2. Per germline, CDR1 MNHEY and CDR2 SVGAGI. After removal of 0 bases from V and 4 bases from J, the junction contained 14 bases not matched to a gene. The CDR3 is made up of 19 amino acids. For the CDR3, the DNA is TGTGCCAGCAGTTACTCGCTCGGGAGGGCTAGCGGGCCGTACAATGAGCAGTTCTTC. Protein product: CASSYSLGRASGPYNEQFF.

This clonotype was found a few times. This sequence joins TRBV10-1 and TRBJ1-4, with 8 bases fitting TRBD1. J lost 6 bases, V lost 8 bases, and 11 bases had no gene match. The CDR3 is 15 amino acids. The V gene's germline CDR1 is WNHNN and CDR2 SYGVQD (reference sequence). CDR3 DNA sequence: TGCGCCAGCGAGCTTCCCGGGACAGGCTATGAAAAACTGTTTTTT. It translates to CASELPGTGYEKLFF.

The genes are TRBV5-5 and TRBJ1-5, with TRBD1 matching 7 bases. CDR1 SGHKS and CDR2 YYEKEE come from the germline V gene (reference sequence). The CDR3 extends over 15 amino acids. With V trimmed by 0 bases and J by 3 bases, 3 bases remained unmatched. This chain's CDR3 is CASSLEQGPNQPQHF. The CDR3 region has the DNA TGTGCCAGCAGCTTGGAACAGGGGCCCAATCAGCCCCAGCATTTT.

The gene calls are TRBV7-8 and TRBJ1-2, with 9 bases fitting TRBD1. The length of the CDR3 is 17 residues. Germline CDR1 is SGHVS and CDR2 is FQNEAQ. The V and J ends lost 5 bases and 5 bases, in that order; junction bases with no gene match: 15. CDR3: CASSTRTGVKHRYGYTF. The CDR3 DNA reads as TGTGCCAGCAGCACCCGGACAGGGGTCAAACACCGATATGGCTACACCTTC.